This T cell receptor (gamma chain) was sequenced for a study of gamma-delta T cells after stem cell transplantation. TCRdb fed the RT-PCR reads to CATT. The sample includes 150 to 200 gamma-chain clones, around 35% of them seen just once. This clonotype originated in a human donor. It is not recorded whose cells these are; they may come from a transplant donor. Sequenced sample: gamma-delta T cells.

CDR3 loop: CATWDQYKKLF. Here the CDR3 DNA reads TGTGCCACCTGGGACCAATATAAGAAACTCTTT. The rearrangement uses TRGV3 and TRGJ1 or TRGJ2. Germline matching of the DNA provided the J gene here, since TCRdb leaves it blank. CDR3 length: 11 amino acids. V trimming: 3 bases; J trimming: 7 bases; junction bases outside the gene matches: 3. Germline lookup yields CDR1 VTNTFY and CDR2 YDVSTARD (reference sequence).